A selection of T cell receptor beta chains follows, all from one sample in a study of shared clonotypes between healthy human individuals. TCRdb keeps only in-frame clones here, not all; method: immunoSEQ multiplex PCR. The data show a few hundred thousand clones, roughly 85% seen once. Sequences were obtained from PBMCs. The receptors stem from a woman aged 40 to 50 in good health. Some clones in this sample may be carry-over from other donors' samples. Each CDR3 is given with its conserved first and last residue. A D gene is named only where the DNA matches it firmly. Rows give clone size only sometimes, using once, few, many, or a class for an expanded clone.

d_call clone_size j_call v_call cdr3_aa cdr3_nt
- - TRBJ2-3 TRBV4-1 CASSQDNAPSTDTQYF TGCGCCAGCAGCCAAGATAATGCTCCTAGCACAGATACGCAGTATTTT
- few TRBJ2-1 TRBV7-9 CASSSLRAQGNEQFF TGTGCCAGCAGCTCCCTACGGGCCCAGGGCAATGAGCAGTTCTTC
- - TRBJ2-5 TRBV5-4 CASSLAVRGAQETQYF TGTGCCAGCAGCTTGGCCGTGCGGGGCGCCCAAGAGACCCAGTACTTC
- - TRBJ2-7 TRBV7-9 CASSRGQGLSYEQYF TGTGCCAGCAGCAGGGGACAAGGACTCTCCTACGAGCAGTACTTC
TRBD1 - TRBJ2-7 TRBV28 CASSLGYPGQSSYEQYF TGTGCCAGCAGTCTAGGTTACCCGGGACAGAGCTCCTACGAGCAGTACTTC
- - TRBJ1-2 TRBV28 CASSSNEIFSGYGYTF TGTGCCAGCAGTTCTAACGAGATATTCTCCGGCTATGGCTACACCTTC
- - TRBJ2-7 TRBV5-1 CASSPPGSYEQYF TGCGCCAGCAGCCCCCCAGGGTCCTACGAGCAGTACTTC
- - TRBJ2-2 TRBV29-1 CSVGGEGTGELFF TGCAGCGTTGGCGGGGAAGGCACCGGGGAGCTGTTTTTT
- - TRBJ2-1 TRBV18 CASSPAGAPGHEQFF TGTGCCAGCTCACCTGCGGGGGCCCCGGGACATGAGCAGTTCTTC
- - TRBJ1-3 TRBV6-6 CASSYSDTFSGNTIYF TGTGCCAGCAGTTACTCCGACACTTTCTCTGGAAACACCATATATTTT
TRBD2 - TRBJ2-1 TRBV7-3 CASSFRLAGANEQFF TGTGCCAGCAGCTTCCGACTAGCGGGAGCCAATGAGCAGTTCTTC